This T cell receptor beta chain derives from a study of T cells in Graves' hyperthyroidism and ophthalmopathy. General study results and limits: Expanded thyroid clonotypes (above 0.001) were mostly also found in blood.

This clonotype has a count of ten or more. Its matching antigen is unknown. The CDR3 is 14 residues long. V dropped 5 bases and J dropped 5 bases, with 13 bases sitting between them. Germline values: CDR1 MNHEY, CDR2 SVGAGI. RNA transcripts were the template for amplifying TCR beta CDR3 regions. A set of HTBI primers served as the primers for a first-round RT-PCR of the TCR CDR3. TCRdb reprocessed the multiplex PCR reads with MiXCR, giving one entry per CDR3 protein. The sample lists about 250,000 distinct CDR3 sequences; approximately 23% were seen once. The source material was blood. This clonotype was obtained from a middle-aged woman with Graves' ophthalmopathy. The genes are TRBV6-5 and TRBJ1-5, with D perhaps TRBD1 (6 bases). CDR3 bases: TGTGCCAGCAGTACCAGGGGACCTGATCAGCCCCAGCATTTT. Translating it yields CASSTRGPDQPQHF.